These 5 T cell receptor beta chains were all obtained from the same sample, sequenced in a study of Ad26.COV2.S vaccination and SARS-CoV-2 variants. Treatment: some 20 received Ad26.COV2.S at low or high dose, single or two shots; about 5 received placebo; per-sample allocation not given. Collection of samples fell on day 63 after the first vaccine or placebo injection. TCRdb's copy holds only in-frame clones and misses some; the assay was immunoSEQ multiplex PCR. The sample lists hundreds of thousands of clones; 83% were seen once. This material consisted of peripheral blood, taken in a trial of Ad26.COV2.S vaccine versus placebo. The receptors shown here come from a person between 18 and 65 years old who received the Ad26.COV2.S COVID-19 vaccine or a placebo.

The gene calls are TRBV29-1 and TRBJ1-2; 7 bases align to TRBD1. V was clipped by 7 bases and J by 4 bases; unmatched bases: 6. This CDR3 has 12 amino acids. CDR1 SQVTM and CDR2 ANQGSEA come from the germline V gene. This CDR3 reads CSARDRFYGYTF. The CDR3 region has the DNA TGCAGCGCCCGGGACAGATTCTATGGCTACACCTTC.

CDR3 residues: CASSGHNEQFF. The CDR3 bases are TGTGCCAGCAGCGGGCACAATGAGCAGTTCTTC. The chain uses TRBV9 and TRBJ2-1; the D is unclear. This CDR3 is built from 11 residues. The germline CDR1 and CDR2 sequences are SGDLS and YYNGEE. V lost 3 bases, J lost 5 bases, and 3 bases lay in between.

This clone was counted between two and nine times. This chain links TRBV6-5 with TRBJ1-1, with D unclear. This CDR3 region has 13 residues. Trimming took off 5 bases at V and 0 bases at J, with 7 bases between the two ends. Germline loops: CDR1 MNHEY, CDR2 SVGAGI. The CDR3 here is CASSTVMNTEAFF. In nucleotides, the CDR3 is TGTGCCAGCAGTACAGTTATGAACACTGAAGCTTTCTTT.

The V and J genes are TRBV28 and TRBJ2-7; D is unclear. CDR3 length: 11 amino acids. Germline-derived CDR1 and CDR2 are MDHEN and SYDVKM. The CDR3 region is CDSKGFYEQYF. The CDR3 DNA follows: TGTGATTCTAAGGGATTTTACGAGCAGTACTTC. Based on the CDR3 plus reference TRBV28 and TRBJ2-7, the full variable domain is DVKVTQSSRYLVKRTGEKVFLECVQDMDHENMFWYRQDPGLGLRLIYFSYDVKMKEKGDIPEGYSVSREKKERFSLILESASTNQTSMYLCDSKGFYEQYFGPGTRLTVT.

The CDR3 nucleotides are TGTGCCAGCAGTACCCCTGACAGCCCCGGGACTGAAGCTTTCTTT. This sequence encodes CASSTPDSPGTEAFF. This chain uses TRBV28 with TRBJ1-1; weak D call: TRBD1 (5 bases). With 5 bases removed from V and 5 bases from J, the gap between germline ends came to 18 bases. Germline lookup yields CDR1 MDHEN and CDR2 SYDVKM. The CDR3 is 15 amino acids.